A selection of T cell receptor beta chains follows, all from one sample in a study of CD4 T cells in relation to SARS-CoV-2 and coronaviruses. These TCRs' antigens remain unknown. Clones were sequenced by immunoSEQ multiplex PCR, and TCRdb holds only the in-frame ones, with some missing. The sample has about 23,000 clones; 76% are singletons. The material sequenced was CD4+ T cells from PBMCs, cultured in vitro. The receptors stem from a human donor in good health. The CDR3 runs from the conserved cysteine through the conserved F or W. A D gene is named only where the DNA matches it firmly. Not every row has a clone size; where given, it reads once, few, many or a size class.

abundance	d_gene	v_gene	j_gene	CDR3nt	CDR3aa
NA	TRBD1	TRBV7-3	TRBJ1-6	TGTGCCAGTCGGACAGGGGGCAGGAATTCACCCCTCCACTTT	CASRTGGRNSPLHF
NA	NA	TRBV11-1	TRBJ2-2	TGTGCCAGCAGCTTTCCGGGACTCAACACCGGGGAGCTGTTTTTT	CASSFPGLNTGELFF
NA	NA	TRBV24-1	TRBJ1-5	TGTGCCACCAGTGGATGGGGGAATCAGCCCCAGCATTTT	CATSGWGNQPQHF
NA	TRBD2	TRBV5-6	TRBJ2-2	TGTGCCAGCAGCTTGTTCGGGAGGGCCACCGGGGAGCTGTTTTTT	CASSLFGRATGELFF
NA	NA	TRBV7-3	TRBJ2-1	TGTGCCAGCAGCCTGGACCCCCTCAATGAGCAGTTCTTC	CASSLDPLNEQFF
NA	NA	TRBV4-1	TRBJ1-6	TGCGCCAGCAGCCAGCCGACAGGTTTTGGTAATAATTCACCCCTCCACTTT	CASSQPTGFGNNSPLHF
NA	NA	TRBV18	TRBJ2-7	TGTGCCAGCTCACCACCGGGCAGGGGGGACTACGAGCAGTACTTC	CASSPPGRGDYEQYF
few	TRBD2	TRBV5-1	TRBJ2-1	TGCGCCAGCAGCCCGGCTCATGGGGGGACTACTTACAATGAGCAGTTCTTC	CASSPAHGGTTYNEQFF
few	TRBD2	TRBV9	TRBJ2-1	TGTGCCAGCAGCGGCCAACTAGCGGGCATGTCCAATGAGCAGTTCTTC	CASSGQLAGMSNEQFF
NA	TRBD1	TRBV30	TRBJ2-7	TGTGCCTGGAGTCAAACTCCGGGACAGGGGCTTGACGAGCAGTACTTC	CAWSQTPGQGLDEQYF
once	NA	TRBV7-7	TRBJ2-5	TGTGCCAGCAGCTTAGTTCCGGAAGAGACCCAGTACTTC	CASSLVPEETQYF
NA	TRBD2	TRBV5-1	TRBJ2-3	TGCGCCAGCAGCTTGGTGACCGCGGGGGGCGGCGCAGATACGCAGTATTTT	CASSLVTAGGGADTQYF
NA	NA	TRBV6-5	TRBJ2-3	TGTGCCAGCGGGTTACAGGGGAGGGTTGGTACGCAGTATTTT	CASGLQGRVGTQYF
few	NA	TRBV5-1	TRBJ1-6	TGCGCCAGCAGCCAAGCAGGATGGGGGTCAGGTTCACCCCTCCACTTT	CASSQAGWGSGSPLHF